What follows describes a single T cell receptor beta chain. This CDR3 has 15 amino acids. Trimming removed 5 bases from V and 2 bases from J, with 13 bases in between. CDR1 and CDR2 from the germline V gene are SGHTA and FQGTGA. The data were obtained in a study of early T cells in non-severe SARS-CoV-2 infection. As for the study in general: Chains were unpaired, as sequencing was done on bulk RNA from unsorted whole blood.

Unique molecular identifiers were attached to individual cDNA molecules. In TCRdb, the 5' RACE reads were re-called with MiXCR into one record per CDR3 protein. The sample yields roughly 120,000 distinct CDR3 sequences, over 9.5% seen once. The TCR comes from an adult who was a healthcare worker with PCR-confirmed SARS-CoV-2 infection or an uninfected control (not recorded which). Sequenced here: whole blood, sampled at baseline. The chain joins TRBV7-3 to TRBJ2-1; D not certain. For the CDR3, the DNA is TGTGCCAGCAGCGCAAGAGTAGCTCCCTACAATGAGCAGTTCTTC. It specifies CASSARVAPYNEQFF. The full variable domain, rest sourced from reference TRBV7-3 and TRBJ2-1, is GAGVSQTPSNKVTEKGKYVELRCDPISGHTALYWYRQSLGQGPEFLIYFQGTGAADDSGLPNDRFFAVRPEGSVSTLKIQRTERGDSAVYLCASSARVAPYNEQFFGPGTRLTVL.